The source of this T cell receptor beta chain is a study of metastatic and nonmetastatic thyroid tumors. All patients were treatment-naive before thyroid surgery. With 5 bases removed from V and 4 bases from J, the gap between germline ends came to 15 bases. The CDR3 totals 14 residues. CDR1 is SNHLY and CDR2 is FYNNEI in the germline V gene. In the original processing: Built for papillary thyroid cancer, a distant-metastasis classifier drew on CDR3 differences across clinicopathological groups. Through MiXCR, TCRdb re-clonotyped the PCR reads. The V and J calls come from TCRdb's annotation, not from the publication. The table records tens of thousands of clones, 25% to 30% of them present only once.

Sequenced material: blood. The sequence was obtained from a female donor with papillary thyroid cancer or a benign thyroid nodule (not recorded which). Some clones in this sample may be carry-over from other donors' samples. The genes are TRBV2 and TRBJ2-7; D may match TRBD1 or TRBD2 (5 bases each). This chain's CDR3 is CASSLTGLGYEQYF. The CDR3 nucleotides are TGTGCCAGCAGTCTTACGGGGCTCGGGTACGAGCAGTACTTC.